Below, 31 T cell receptor beta chains from the same sample are listed, as sequenced in a study of identical twins. A single record per CDR3 protein comes from TCRdb applying MiXCR to the 5' RACE reads. Among about 240,000 distinct CDR3 sequences listed, about 13% were seen once. This sample was also put to use in a study of yellow fever vaccine responses in identical twins.

The sample taken for sequencing was memory (CD45RO+) T cells sorted from blood. The source of these receptors is a woman between 18 and 30 years old in good health.

This clonotype has more than one count but fewer than ten. The chain uses TRBV25-1 and TRBJ2-3; the match to TRBD2 covers 11 bases. The CDR3 is 13 residues long. J lost 11 bases, V lost 5 bases, and 6 bases had no gene match. Germline CDR1 and CDR2: MGHDK and SYGVNS. The CDR3 spells CASSYLAGGRQYF. The CDR3 DNA follows: TGTGCCAGCAGTTACCTAGCGGGGGGAAGGCAGTATTTT.

This chain links TRBV10-3 with TRBJ1-1; D gene unclear. CDR1 is ENHRY and CDR2 is SYGVKD in the germline V gene. The length of the CDR3 is 14 residues. Trimming shortened V by 0 bases and J by 6 bases, and 11 bases separated the two germline ends. CDR3 residues: CAISESGVGAEAFF. The CDR3 DNA reads TGTGCCATCAGTGAGTCTGGGGTTGGGGCTGAAGCTTTCTTT.

The V and J genes are TRBV7-3 and TRBJ2-7; D is possibly TRBD2 (6 bases). This CDR3 spans 14 amino acids. V shed 1 base and J shed 2 bases, with 9 bases lying between them. Germline-derived CDR1 and CDR2 are SGHTA and FQGTGA. The CDR3 DNA reads as TGTGCCAGCAGCTTAAAGGAGGGACCCTACGAGCAGTACTTC. This encodes CASSLKEGPYEQYF.

The rearrangement joins TRBV11-2 to TRBJ2-4; no definite D call. This CDR3 is built from 13 residues. V was trimmed by 1 base and J by 5 bases, leaving 6 bases between them. CDR1 is SGHAT, CDR2 FQNNGV, per germline. CDR3 bases: TGTGCCAGCAGCTTAGGGCGACAAAACATTCAGTACTTC. It specifies CASSLGRQNIQYF.

This clonotype was observed a handful of times. This chain joins TRBV29-1 and TRBJ2-2; the D call may be TRBD1 or TRBD2 (5 bases each). CDR1 is SQVTM and CDR2 is ANQGSEA in the germline V gene. V shed 3 bases and J shed 6 bases, with 11 bases lying between them. This CDR3 is built from 13 residues. The CDR3 DNA is TGCAGCGTTGATTCGGGGCGGGCCGGGGAGCTGTTTTTT. It is translated as CSVDSGRAGELFF.

This clonotype was seen repeatedly, ten times or more. The gene calls are TRBV20-1 and TRBJ2-7; D ambiguous. Germline values: CDR1 DFQATT, CDR2 SNEGSKA (reference sequence). This CDR3 has 14 residues. The V and J ends lost 6 bases and 0 bases respectively, with 15 bases between them. The CDR3 spells CSAQDPKSSYEQYF. Written as DNA, the CDR3 is TGCAGTGCGCAGGACCCTAAGAGCTCCTACGAGCAGTACTTC.

This clonotype was recorded a few times. The genes are TRBV7-2 and TRBJ2-3; 13 bases line up with TRBD2. This CDR3 is 16 amino acids long. The J segment lost 2 bases and the V segment lost 4 bases, leaving 3 bases of the junction unmatched. Germline lookup yields CDR1 SGHTA and CDR2 FQGNSA. The CDR3 reads CASSSGTSGNTDTQYF. CDR3 bases: TGTGCCAGCAGCTCCGGGACTAGCGGGAACACAGATACGCAGTATTTT.

The sample holds one count of this clonotype. The rearrangement uses TRBV12-3 or TRBV12-4 and TRBJ2-3, with TRBD1 matching over 9 bases. This CDR3 is 18 amino acids long. The V segment lost 4 bases and the J segment 8 bases; nucleotides outside the gene matches: 19. The CDR3 sequence is CASSSYSRPGQGIGTQYF. The CDR3, as DNA: TGTGCCAGCAGTTCCTACTCTCGGCCCGGACAGGGGATAGGTACGCAGTATTTT.

This clonotype was found a few times. This rearrangement joins TRBV7-6 to TRBJ2-1; maybe TRBD2 (6 bases). This CDR3 contains 14 residues. Between the trimmed V and J ends, which lost 1 base and 9 bases, there was a span of 13 bases. The germline CDR1 and CDR2 sequences are SGHVS and FNYEAQ. CDR3 DNA sequence: TGTGCCAGCAGCTTAGGGGTGGGAGGTAGTGAGCAGTTCTTC. It is translated as CASSLGVGGSEQFF.

This clonotype was recorded a few times. This chain connects TRBV25-1 to TRBJ2-2; a weak D match, TRBD2 (5 bases). This CDR3 region has 14 residues. Germline V gives CDR1 MGHDK, CDR2 SYGVNS. V was shortened by 3 bases and J by 3 bases, with 8 bases between the two germline ends. This CDR3 is CASSEGGYTGELFF. CDR3 nucleotides: TGTGCCAGCAGTGAGGGCGGGTACACCGGGGAGCTGTTTTTT.

The chain joins TRBV18 to TRBJ2-1; no reliable D call. Germline-derived CDR1 and CDR2 are KGHSH and LQKENI. This CDR3 has 11 amino acids. V lost 6 bases and J 7 bases, leaving 7 bases between the germline ends. CDR3 amino acids: CASSRWNEQFF. The CDR3, as DNA: TGTGCCAGCTCCCGGTGGAATGAGCAGTTCTTC.

CDR3 region: CASSPTSGGASGELFF. The CDR3 DNA sequence: TGTGCCAGCAGCCCCACTAGCGGGGGGGCCTCCGGGGAGCTGTTTTTT. The gene calls are TRBV12-3 or TRBV12-4 and TRBJ2-2, with 13 bases matching TRBD2. The CDR3 sequence is 16 residues long. Losses at the gene ends were 6 bases for V and 6 bases for J; bases not matched to a gene: 7.

This clonotype was seen many times. The germline gene is not matched at one end of the junction; a read error may be the cause. This chain joins TRBV28 and TRBJ2-3; 9 nucleotides line up with TRBD2. There are 15 residues in the CDR3. Per the germline V gene, CDR1 is MDHEN and CDR2 is SYDVKM. CDR3 sequence: CASSLAGGSTDTQYF. The CDR3 bases are TGCGCCAGCAGCTTGGCGGGGGGGTCCACAGATACGCAGTATTTT.

This clonotype appeared a few times. The chain is built from TRBV7-9 and TRBJ1-2; no clear D. The V gene lost 3 bases and the J gene lost 7 bases, with 15 bases spanning the gap. CDR3 length equals 14 residues. The germline gives CDR1 SEHNR, CDR2 FQNEAQ (reference sequence). The CDR3 spells CASSFSGARPGYTF. CDR3 DNA: TGTGCCAGCAGCTTCTCGGGCGCGAGGCCTGGCTACACCTTC.

The CDR3 here is CASRDTRGRLTEAFF. The CDR3 DNA sequence: TGTGCCAGCAGGGATACCAGGGGGCGACTCACTGAAGCTTTCTTT. The rearrangement links TRBV2 to TRBJ1-1; the match to TRBD1 covers 8 bases. Germline trimming cut 6 bases from V and 4 bases from J; bases unmatched to any gene: 10. The CDR3 extends over 15 amino acids. Germline V gene data show CDR1 as SNHLY and CDR2 as FYNNEI.

There are many counts of this clonotype. The chain recombines TRBV7-3 with TRBJ2-2, with TRBD1 matching over 9 bases. The CDR3 covers 14 residues. V trimming: 4 bases; J trimming: 10 bases; junction bases outside the gene matches: 7. The germline V gene encodes CDR1 SGHTA and CDR2 FQGTGA. CDR3 region: CASSSGTGKEELFF. Written as DNA, the CDR3 is TGTGCCAGCAGCTCGGGGACAGGGAAGGAGGAGCTGTTTTTT.

This clonotype was counted only a few times. V gene TRBV11-2 combines with J gene TRBJ2-1; the D gene is possibly TRBD1 (6 bases). With 6 bases removed from V and 4 bases from J, the gap between germline ends came to 16 bases. In germline, CDR1 is SGHAT, CDR2 FQNNGV. The CDR3 totals 15 residues. Here the CDR3 reads CASRPQGLLYNEQFF. The DNA of the CDR3 is TGTGCCAGCAGACCACAGGGCCTTCTTTACAATGAGCAGTTCTTC.

This clonotype turned up a few times. This rearrangement joins TRBV6-5 to TRBJ2-2; no firm D call. The CDR3 spans 15 residues. V lost 0 bases and J lost 7, with 12 bases in between. Germline loops: CDR1 MNHEY, CDR2 SVGAGI. CDR3 loop: CASSYSSRPSGELFF. The CDR3 coding sequence is TGTGCCAGCAGTTACTCGTCTCGGCCTAGCGGGGAGCTGTTTTTT.

This clonotype was seen a handful of times. The chain combines TRBV29-1 with TRBJ2-1; 8 nucleotides line up with TRBD1. V shed 7 bases, J shed 9 bases, and the junction held 8 bases outside the gene matches. CDR3 size: 12 residues. Germline assignment: CDR1 SQVTM and CDR2 ANQGSEA. CDR3 region: CSGRTGFGEQFF. The CDR3 nucleotides are TGCAGCGGACGGACAGGGTTTGGTGAGCAGTTCTTC.

This clonotype was counted between two and nine times. V gene TRBV9 combines with J gene TRBJ2-1, with 9 bases lining up with TRBD2. Trimming took 1 base from V and 3 from J; bases not matched to a gene: 5. There are 16 residues in the CDR3. Looked up from germline, CDR1 is SGDLS and CDR2 is YYNGEE. Here the CDR3 DNA reads TGTGCCAGCAGCGTACAGGTAGCGGGGGTCTACAATGAGCAGTTCTTC. Amino acid sequence: CASSVQVAGVYNEQFF.

This clonotype showed up just a few times. This sequence joins TRBV18 and TRBJ2-3; TRBD1 is a possible D gene (6 bases). CDR1 and CDR2 from the germline V gene are KGHSH and LQKENI. The CDR3 loop spans 15 amino acids. Trimming took off 3 bases at V and 4 bases at J, with 14 bases between the two ends. The CDR3 nucleotides read TGTGCCAGCTCACCCGCAGGGGAACAGGCAGATACGCAGTATTTT. It yields the protein CASSPAGEQADTQYF.

The DNA of the CDR3 is TGTGCCAGCAGCCCCCGCAGTCCGGGAGCAGTCTACGAGCAGTACTTC. Protein product: CASSPRSPGAVYEQYF. The chain employs TRBV3-1 and TRBJ2-7, with D possibly TRBD2 on 6 matching bases. Germline CDR1 and CDR2: LGHDT and YNNKEL (reference sequence). CDR3 size: 16 residues. V was pared by 4 bases and J by 3 bases, with 19 bases between.

This clonotype was observed a single time. V gene TRBV20-1 combines with J gene TRBJ2-2, with TRBD2 matching over 9 bases. The junction had 16 bases not matched to a gene; V was cut back by 1 base and J by 4 bases. In germline, CDR1 is DFQATT, CDR2 SNEGSKA (reference sequence). The CDR3 is 19 residues long. The CDR3 DNA follows: TGCAGTGCTAGAGGGGGCGGTTGGACGGTAGCGGGAGCCACCGGGGAGCTGTTTTTT. Translation gives CSARGGGWTVAGATGELFF.

This clonotype has just a few counts. The rearrangement uses TRBV20-1 and TRBJ1-5; no reliable D call. The CDR3 has 14 residues. With 4 bases removed from V and 8 bases from J, the gap between germline ends came to 18 bases. Germline V CDR1 and CDR2: DFQATT, SNEGSKA (reference sequence). The CDR3 sequence is CSAKGSQVSEPQHF. The CDR3 nucleotides are TGCAGTGCTAAGGGCTCTCAGGTCTCGGAGCCCCAGCATTTT.

The chain links TRBV10-3 to TRBJ1-6, with 8 bases identical to TRBD1. The V and J ends lost 6 bases and 14 bases, in that order; junction bases with no gene match: 15. The V gene's germline CDR1 is ENHRY and CDR2 SYGVKD. The length of the CDR3 is 15 residues. CDR3 sequence reads: CAIRRGTGGASALHF. CDR3 DNA sequence: TGTGCCATCAGAAGGGGCACAGGGGGAGCTTCGGCCCTCCACTTT.

This clonotype was counted a few times. The chain carries TRBV7-9 and TRBJ2-7; 8 positions match TRBD1. CDR1 is SEHNR, CDR2 FQNEAQ, per germline (reference sequence). Trimming at V came to 5 bases and at J to 5 bases, leaving 5 bases not matched to a gene. The CDR3 is 13 residues long. CDR3 sequence (DNA): TGTGCCAGCAGCCCGCCGGACAGGGACGAGCAGTACTTC. Translating it yields CASSPPDRDEQYF.

This clonotype has just a few counts. This sequence joins TRBV12-3 or TRBV12-4 and TRBJ1-2; 9 bases are shared with TRBD1. The CDR3 length is 13 residues. Losses at the gene ends were 3 bases for V and 7 bases for J; bases not matched to a gene: 3. The CDR3 sequence: CASSLGQGFGYTF. The CDR3 nucleotides are TGTGCCAGCAGTTTGGGACAGGGATTTGGCTACACCTTC.

J is TRBJ1-1 and V is TRBV5-1; D is uncertain. Trimming removed 2 bases from V and 1 base from J, with 9 bases in between. The CDR3 runs 14 residues. Per germline, CDR1 SGHRS and CDR2 YFSETQ. CDR3 residues: CASSFGNKNTEAFF. The CDR3 DNA reads as TGCGCCAGCAGCTTTGGAAACAAGAACACTGAAGCTTTCTTT.

This clonotype has just a few counts. The chain combines TRBV25-1 with TRBJ1-4; D may be TRBD1 (5 bases). This CDR3 region has 14 residues. CDR1 and CDR2 (germline): MGHDK, SYGVNS. V dropped 3 bases and J dropped 8 bases, with 13 bases sitting between them. The CDR3 loop reads CASSEAGTKEKLFF. CDR3 coding DNA: TGTGCCAGCAGTGAGGCAGGGACGAAGGAAAAACTGTTTTTT.

Here the CDR3 reads CSDARGTGYGYTF. The CDR3 DNA reads TGCAGCGATGCCAGGGGGACAGGCTATGGCTACACCTTC. The genes are TRBV29-1 and TRBJ1-2; 8 nucleotides align to TRBD1. Germline CDR1 and CDR2: SQVTM and ANQGSEA. The CDR3 runs to 13 residues. The J segment lost 4 bases and the V segment lost 7 bases, leaving 8 bases of the junction unmatched.

J is TRBJ2-7 and V is TRBV5-6; 8 nucleotides align to TRBD1. J gave up 2 bases and V 2 bases, and 6 bases lay outside the gene matches. The CDR3 contains 15 residues. Germline V CDR1 and CDR2: SGHDT, YYEEEE. The chain's CDR3 is CASSFLGQGPYEQYF. As DNA, the CDR3 is TGTGCCAGCAGCTTTCTAGGACAGGGTCCCTACGAGCAGTACTTC.